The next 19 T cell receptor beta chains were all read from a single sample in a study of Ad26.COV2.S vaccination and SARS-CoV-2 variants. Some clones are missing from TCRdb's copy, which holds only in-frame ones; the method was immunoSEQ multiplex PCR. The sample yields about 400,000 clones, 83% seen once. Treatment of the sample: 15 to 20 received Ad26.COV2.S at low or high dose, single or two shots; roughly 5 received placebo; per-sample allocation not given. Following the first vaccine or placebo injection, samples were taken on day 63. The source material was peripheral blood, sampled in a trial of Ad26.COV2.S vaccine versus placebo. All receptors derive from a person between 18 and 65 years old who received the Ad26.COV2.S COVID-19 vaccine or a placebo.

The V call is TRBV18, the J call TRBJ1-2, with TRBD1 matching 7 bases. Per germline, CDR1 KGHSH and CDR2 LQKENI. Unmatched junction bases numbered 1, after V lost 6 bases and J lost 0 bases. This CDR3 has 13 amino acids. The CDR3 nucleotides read TGTGCCAGCTCTGGACAGGCTAACTATGGCTACACCTTC. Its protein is CASSGQANYGYTF.

The CDR3 is CASSLLAGPTYEQYF. In DNA form, the CDR3 reads TGTGCCAGCAGCCTTCTAGCGGGTCCCACCTACGAGCAGTACTTC. The chain employs TRBV3-1 (or the pseudogene TRBV3-2) and TRBJ2-7; 8 nucleotides align to TRBD2. The ends lost 4 bases at V and 2 bases at J; junction bases unmatched: 7. The CDR3 has 15 amino acids. CDR1 is LGHDT and CDR2 is YNNKEL in the germline V gene (reference sequence).

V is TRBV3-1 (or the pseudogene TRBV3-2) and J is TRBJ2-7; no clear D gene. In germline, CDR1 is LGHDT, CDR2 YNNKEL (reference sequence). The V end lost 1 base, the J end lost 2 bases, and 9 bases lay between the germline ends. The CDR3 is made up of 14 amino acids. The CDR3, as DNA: TGTGCCAGCAGCCAAGTGGGCAATACCTACGAGCAGTACTTC. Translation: CASSQVGNTYEQYF.

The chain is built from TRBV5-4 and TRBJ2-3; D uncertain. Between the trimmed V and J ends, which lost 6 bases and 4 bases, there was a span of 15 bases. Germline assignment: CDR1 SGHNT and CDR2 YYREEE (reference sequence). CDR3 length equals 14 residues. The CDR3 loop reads CASTPTTGPDTQYF. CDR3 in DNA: TGTGCCAGCACCCCGACAACCGGCCCAGATACGCAGTATTTT. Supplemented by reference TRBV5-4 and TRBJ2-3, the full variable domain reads ETGVTQSPTHLIKTRGQQVTLRCSSQSGHNTVSWYQQALGQGPQFIFQYYREEENGRGNFPPRFSGLQFPNYSSELNVNALELDDSALYLCASTPTTGPDTQYFGPGTRLTVL.

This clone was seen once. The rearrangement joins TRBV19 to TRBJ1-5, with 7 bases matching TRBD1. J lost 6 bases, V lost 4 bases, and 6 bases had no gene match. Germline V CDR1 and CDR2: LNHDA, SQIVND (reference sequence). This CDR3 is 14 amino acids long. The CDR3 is CASSTTGERQPQHF. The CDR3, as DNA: TGTGCCAGTAGTACCACAGGGGAGCGTCAGCCCCAGCATTTT.

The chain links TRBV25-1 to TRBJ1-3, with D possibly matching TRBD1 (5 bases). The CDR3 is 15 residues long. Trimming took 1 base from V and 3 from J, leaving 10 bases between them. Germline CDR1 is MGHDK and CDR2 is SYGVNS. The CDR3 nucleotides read TGTGCCAGCAGTGAATTGGGAACAGGTGGAAACACCATATATTTT. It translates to CASSELGTGGNTIYF.

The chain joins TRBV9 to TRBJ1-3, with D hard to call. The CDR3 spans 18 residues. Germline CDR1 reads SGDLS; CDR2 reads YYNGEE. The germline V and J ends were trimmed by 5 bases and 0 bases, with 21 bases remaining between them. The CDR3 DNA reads TGTGCCAGCAGAGTCGGATATCGCCCTAATCTCTCTGGAAACACCATATATTTT. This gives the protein CASRVGYRPNLSGNTIYF.

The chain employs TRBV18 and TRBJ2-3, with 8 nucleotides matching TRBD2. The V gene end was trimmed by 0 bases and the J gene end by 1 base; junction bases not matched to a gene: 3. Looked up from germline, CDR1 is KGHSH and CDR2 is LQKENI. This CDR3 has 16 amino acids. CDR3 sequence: CASSPPIGGGTDTQYF. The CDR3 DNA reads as TGTGCCAGCTCACCACCGATCGGGGGGGGCACAGATACGCAGTATTTT.

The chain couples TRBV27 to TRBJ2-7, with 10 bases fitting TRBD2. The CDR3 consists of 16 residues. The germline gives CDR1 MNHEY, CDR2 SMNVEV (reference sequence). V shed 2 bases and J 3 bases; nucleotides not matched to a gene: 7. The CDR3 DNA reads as TGTGCCAGCAGTTTAGTGTCTAGCGGGGGCCGCTACGAGCAGTACTTC. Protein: CASSLVSSGGRYEQYF.

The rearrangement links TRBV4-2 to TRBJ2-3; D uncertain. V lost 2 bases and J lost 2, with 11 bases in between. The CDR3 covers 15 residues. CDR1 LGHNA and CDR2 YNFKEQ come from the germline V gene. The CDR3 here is CASSQSALNTDTQYF. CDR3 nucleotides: TGTGCCAGCAGCCAATCAGCGCTAAACACAGATACGCAGTATTTT.

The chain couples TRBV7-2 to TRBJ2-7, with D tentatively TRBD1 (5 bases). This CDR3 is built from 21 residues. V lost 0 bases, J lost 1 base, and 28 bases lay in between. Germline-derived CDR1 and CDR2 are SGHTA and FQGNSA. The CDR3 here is CASSLAPILSTEYTPSYEQYF. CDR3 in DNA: TGTGCCAGCAGCTTAGCCCCGATCCTCTCGACAGAGTATACTCCTTCCTACGAGCAGTACTTC.

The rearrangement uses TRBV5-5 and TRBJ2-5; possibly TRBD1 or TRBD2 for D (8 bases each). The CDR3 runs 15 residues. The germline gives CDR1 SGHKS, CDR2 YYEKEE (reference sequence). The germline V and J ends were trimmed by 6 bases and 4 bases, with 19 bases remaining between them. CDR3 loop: CASNGGAGGPETQYF. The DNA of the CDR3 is TGTGCCAGCAACGGGGGGGCAGGGGGCCCAGAGACCCAGTACTTC.

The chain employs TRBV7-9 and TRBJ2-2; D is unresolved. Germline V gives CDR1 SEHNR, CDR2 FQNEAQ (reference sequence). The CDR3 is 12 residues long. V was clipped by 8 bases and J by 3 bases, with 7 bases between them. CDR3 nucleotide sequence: TGTGCCAGCGATAGGGACACCGGGGAGCTGTTTTTT. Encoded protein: CASDRDTGELFF.

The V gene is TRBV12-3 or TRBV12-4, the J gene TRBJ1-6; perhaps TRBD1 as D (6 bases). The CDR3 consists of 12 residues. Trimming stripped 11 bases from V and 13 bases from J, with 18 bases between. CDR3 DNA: TGTGCCGGGGGGCGGGCCGCTGGTCCCCTCCACTTT. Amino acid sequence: CAGGRAAGPLHF.

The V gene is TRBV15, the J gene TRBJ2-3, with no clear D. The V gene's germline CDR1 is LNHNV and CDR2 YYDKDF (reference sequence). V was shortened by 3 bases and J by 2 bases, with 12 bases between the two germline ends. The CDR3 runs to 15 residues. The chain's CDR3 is CATSRRTLNTDTQYF. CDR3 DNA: TGTGCCACCAGCAGGCGCACACTTAACACAGATACGCAGTATTTT.

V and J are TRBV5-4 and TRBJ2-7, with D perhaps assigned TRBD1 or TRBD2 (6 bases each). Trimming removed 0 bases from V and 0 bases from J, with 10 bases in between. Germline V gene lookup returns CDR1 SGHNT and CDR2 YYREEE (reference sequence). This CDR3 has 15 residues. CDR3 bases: TGTGCCAGCAGCTTGGGGGGGGCAGGCTCCTACGAGCAGTACTTC. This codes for CASSLGGAGSYEQYF.

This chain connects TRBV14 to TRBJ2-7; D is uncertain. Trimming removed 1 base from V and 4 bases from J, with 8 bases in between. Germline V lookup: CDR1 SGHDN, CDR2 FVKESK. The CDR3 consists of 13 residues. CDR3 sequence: CASSQGRAYEQYF. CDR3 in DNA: TGTGCCAGCAGCCAAGGGAGAGCTTACGAGCAGTACTTC.

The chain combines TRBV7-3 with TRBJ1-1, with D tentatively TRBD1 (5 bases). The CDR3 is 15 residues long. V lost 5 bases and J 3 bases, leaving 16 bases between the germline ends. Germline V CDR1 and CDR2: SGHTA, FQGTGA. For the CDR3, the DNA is TGTGCCAGCAGCCCATGGGGGGGAGGAGACACTGAAGCTTTCTTT. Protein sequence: CASSPWGGGDTEAFF.

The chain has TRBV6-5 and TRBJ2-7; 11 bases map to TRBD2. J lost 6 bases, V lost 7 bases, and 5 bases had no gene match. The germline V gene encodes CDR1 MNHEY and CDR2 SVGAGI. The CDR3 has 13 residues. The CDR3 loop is CASTTSGSPEQYF. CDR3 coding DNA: TGTGCCAGCACAACTAGCGGGAGTCCCGAGCAGTACTTC.